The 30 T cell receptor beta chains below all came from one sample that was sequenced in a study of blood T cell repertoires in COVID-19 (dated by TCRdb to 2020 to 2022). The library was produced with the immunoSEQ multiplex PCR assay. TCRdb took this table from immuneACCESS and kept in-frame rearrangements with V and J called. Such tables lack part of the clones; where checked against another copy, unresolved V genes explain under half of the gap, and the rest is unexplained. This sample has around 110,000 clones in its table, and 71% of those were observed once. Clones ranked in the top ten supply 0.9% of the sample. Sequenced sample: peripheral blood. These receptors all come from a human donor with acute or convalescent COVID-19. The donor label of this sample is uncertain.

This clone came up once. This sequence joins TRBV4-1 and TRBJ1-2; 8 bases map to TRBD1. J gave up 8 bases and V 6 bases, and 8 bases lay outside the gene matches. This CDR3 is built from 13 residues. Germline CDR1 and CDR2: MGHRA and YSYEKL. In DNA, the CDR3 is TGCGCCAGCAGACAGACAGGGGCAAGGGGCTACACCTTC. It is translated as CASRQTGARGYTF.

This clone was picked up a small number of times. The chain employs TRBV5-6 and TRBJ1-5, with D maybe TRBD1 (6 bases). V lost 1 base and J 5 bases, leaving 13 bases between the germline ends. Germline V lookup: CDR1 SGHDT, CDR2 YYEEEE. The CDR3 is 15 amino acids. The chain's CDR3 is CASSLQGLLYQPQHF. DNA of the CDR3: TGTGCCAGCAGCTTGCAGGGGCTACTCTATCAGCCCCAGCATTTT.

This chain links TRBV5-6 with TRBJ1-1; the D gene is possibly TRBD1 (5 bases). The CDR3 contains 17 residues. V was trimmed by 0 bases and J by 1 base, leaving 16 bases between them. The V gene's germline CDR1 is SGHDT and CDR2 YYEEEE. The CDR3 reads CASSLVSGYSGNTEAFF. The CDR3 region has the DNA TGTGCCAGCAGCTTGGTGTCAGGGTACAGTGGGAACACTGAAGCTTTCTTT.

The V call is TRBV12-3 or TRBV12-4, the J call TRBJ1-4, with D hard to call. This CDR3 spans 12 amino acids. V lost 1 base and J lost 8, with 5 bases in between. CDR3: CASSLDSEKLFF. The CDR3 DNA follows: TGTGCCAGCAGTTTAGACTCCGAAAAACTGTTTTTT.

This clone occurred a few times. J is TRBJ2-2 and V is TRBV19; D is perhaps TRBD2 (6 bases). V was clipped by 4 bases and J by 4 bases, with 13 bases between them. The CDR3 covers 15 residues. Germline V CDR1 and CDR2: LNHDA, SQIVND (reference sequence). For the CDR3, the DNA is TGTGCCAGTAGTAAACCCGGGACTCTCACCGGGGAGCTGTTTTTT. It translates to CASSKPGTLTGELFF.

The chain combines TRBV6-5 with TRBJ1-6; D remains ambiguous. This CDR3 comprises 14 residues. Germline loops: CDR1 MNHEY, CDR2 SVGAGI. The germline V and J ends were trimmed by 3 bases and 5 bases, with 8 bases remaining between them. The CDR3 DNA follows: TGTGCCAGCAGTTATGGGCAGCATAATTCACCCCTCCACTTT. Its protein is CASSYGQHNSPLHF.

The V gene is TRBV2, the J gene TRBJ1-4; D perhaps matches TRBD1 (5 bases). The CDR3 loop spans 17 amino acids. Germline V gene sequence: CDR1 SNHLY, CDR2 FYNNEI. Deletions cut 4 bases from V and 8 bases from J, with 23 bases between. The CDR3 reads CASSVIAGSLMLEKLFF. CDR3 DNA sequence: TGTGCCAGCAGTGTGATCGCAGGGTCGCTTATGCTAGAAAAACTGTTTTTT.

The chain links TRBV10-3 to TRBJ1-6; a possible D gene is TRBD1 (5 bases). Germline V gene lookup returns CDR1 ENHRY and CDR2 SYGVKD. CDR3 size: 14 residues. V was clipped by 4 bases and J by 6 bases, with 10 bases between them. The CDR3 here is CAISGRQGNSPLHF. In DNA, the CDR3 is TGTGCCATCAGTGGACGGCAGGGTAATTCACCCCTCCACTTT.

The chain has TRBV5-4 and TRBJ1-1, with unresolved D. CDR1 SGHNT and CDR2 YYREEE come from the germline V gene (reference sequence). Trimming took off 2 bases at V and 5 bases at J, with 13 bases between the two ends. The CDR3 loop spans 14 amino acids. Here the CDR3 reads CASSFPGSGTEAFF. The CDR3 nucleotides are TGTGCCAGCAGCTTCCCAGGTTCTGGAACTGAAGCTTTCTTT.

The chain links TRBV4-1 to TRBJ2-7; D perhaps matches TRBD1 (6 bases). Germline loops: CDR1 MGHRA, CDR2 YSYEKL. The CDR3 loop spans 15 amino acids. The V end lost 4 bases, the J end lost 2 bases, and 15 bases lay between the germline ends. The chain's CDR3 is CASSRRWGQTYEQYF. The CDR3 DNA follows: TGCGCCAGCAGCCGCCGATGGGGGCAGACCTACGAGCAGTACTTC.

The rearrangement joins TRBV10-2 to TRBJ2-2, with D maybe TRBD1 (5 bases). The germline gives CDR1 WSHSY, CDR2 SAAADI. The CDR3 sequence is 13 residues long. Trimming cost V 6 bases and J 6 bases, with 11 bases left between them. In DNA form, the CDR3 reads TGCGCCAGCAGGCCCAGGGATCCCGGGGAGCTGTTTTTT. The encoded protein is CASRPRDPGELFF.

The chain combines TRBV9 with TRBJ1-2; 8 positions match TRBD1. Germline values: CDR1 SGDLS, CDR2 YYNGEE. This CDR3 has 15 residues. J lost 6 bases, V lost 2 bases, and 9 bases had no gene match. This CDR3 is CASSVRAGGSDGYTF. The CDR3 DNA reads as TGTGCCAGCAGCGTCCGGGCAGGGGGCTCGGATGGCTACACCTTC.

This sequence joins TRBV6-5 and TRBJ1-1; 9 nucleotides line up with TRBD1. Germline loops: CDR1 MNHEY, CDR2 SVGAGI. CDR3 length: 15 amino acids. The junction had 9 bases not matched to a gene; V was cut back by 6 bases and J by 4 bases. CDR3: CASRPWTGEGTEAFF. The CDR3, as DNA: TGTGCCAGCAGGCCCTGGACAGGGGAAGGCACTGAAGCTTTCTTT.

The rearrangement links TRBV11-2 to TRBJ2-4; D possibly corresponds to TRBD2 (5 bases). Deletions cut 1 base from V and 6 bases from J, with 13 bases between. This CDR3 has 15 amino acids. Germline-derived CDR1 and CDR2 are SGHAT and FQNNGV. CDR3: CASSLVPVRGNIQYF. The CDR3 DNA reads TGTGCCAGCAGCTTAGTCCCGGTCCGGGGAAACATTCAGTACTTC. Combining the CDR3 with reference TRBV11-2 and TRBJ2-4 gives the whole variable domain EAGVAQSPRYKIIEKRQSVAFWCNPISGHATLYWYQQILGQGPKLLIQFQNNGVVDDSQLPKDRFSAERLKGVDSTLKIQPAKLEDSAVYLCASSLVPVRGNIQYFGAGTRLSVL.

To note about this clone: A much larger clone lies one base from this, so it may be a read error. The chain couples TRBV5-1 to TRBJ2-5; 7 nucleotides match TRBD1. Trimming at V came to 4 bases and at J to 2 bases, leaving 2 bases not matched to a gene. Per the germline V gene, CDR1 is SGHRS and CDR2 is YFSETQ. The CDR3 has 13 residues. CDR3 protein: CASSRDRQETQYF. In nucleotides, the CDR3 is TGCGCCAGCAGCAGGGACAGACAAGAGACCCAGTACTTC.

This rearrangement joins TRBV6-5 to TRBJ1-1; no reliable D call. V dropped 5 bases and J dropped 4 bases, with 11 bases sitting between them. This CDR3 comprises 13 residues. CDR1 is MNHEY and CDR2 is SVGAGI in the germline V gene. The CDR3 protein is CASSRTEGTEAFF. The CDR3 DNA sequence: TGTGCCAGCAGTCGCACAGAGGGCACTGAAGCTTTCTTT.

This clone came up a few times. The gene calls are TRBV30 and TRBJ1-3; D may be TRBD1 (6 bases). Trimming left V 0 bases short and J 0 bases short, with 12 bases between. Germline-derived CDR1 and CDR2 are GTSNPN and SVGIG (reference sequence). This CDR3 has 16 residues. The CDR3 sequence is CAWSVRGARSGNTIYF. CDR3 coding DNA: TGTGCCTGGAGTGTACGGGGGGCTCGCTCTGGAAACACCATATATTTT. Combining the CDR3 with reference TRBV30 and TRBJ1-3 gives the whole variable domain SQTIHQWPATLVQPVGSPLSLECTVEGTSNPNLYWYRQAAGRGLQLLFYSVGIGQISSEVPQNLSASRPQDRQFILSSKKLLLSDSGFYLCAWSVRGARSGNTIYFGEGSWLTVV.

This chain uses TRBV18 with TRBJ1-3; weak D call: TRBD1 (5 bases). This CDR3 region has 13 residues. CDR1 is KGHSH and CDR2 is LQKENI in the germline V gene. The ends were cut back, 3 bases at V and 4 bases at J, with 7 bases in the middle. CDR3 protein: CASSPNRGNTIYF. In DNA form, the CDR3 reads TGTGCCAGCTCACCGAACAGGGGAAACACCATATATTTT.

The CDR3 DNA follows: TGTGCCAGCAGCCCCCTGGGGGGAAGGGGATCCTACAATGAGCAGTTCTTC. Protein: CASSPLGGRGSYNEQFF. The rearrangement links TRBV9 to TRBJ2-1; tentatively, D is TRBD2 (6 bases). The V gene's germline CDR1 is SGDLS and CDR2 YYNGEE. The CDR3 consists of 17 residues. Trimming removed 4 bases from V and 1 base from J, with 18 bases in between.

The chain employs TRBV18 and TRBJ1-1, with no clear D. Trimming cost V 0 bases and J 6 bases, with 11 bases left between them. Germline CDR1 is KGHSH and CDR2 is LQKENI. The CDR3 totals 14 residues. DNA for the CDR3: TGTGCCAGCTCACCACCGCTCGGGGAGGCTGAAGCTTTCTTT. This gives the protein CASSPPLGEAEAFF.

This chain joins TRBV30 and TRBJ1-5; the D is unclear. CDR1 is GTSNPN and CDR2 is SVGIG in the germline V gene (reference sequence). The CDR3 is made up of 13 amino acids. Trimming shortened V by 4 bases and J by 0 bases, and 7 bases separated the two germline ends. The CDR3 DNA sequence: TGTGCCTGGACAGGAAATAGCAATCAGCCCCAGCATTTT. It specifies CAWTGNSNQPQHF.

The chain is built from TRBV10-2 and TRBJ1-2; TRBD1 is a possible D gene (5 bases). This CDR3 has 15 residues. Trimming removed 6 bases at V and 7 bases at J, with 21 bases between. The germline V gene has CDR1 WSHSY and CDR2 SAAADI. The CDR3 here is CASSAAPQGIAGYTF. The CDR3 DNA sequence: TGCGCCAGCAGCGCCGCCCCCCAGGGAATCGCTGGCTACACCTTC.

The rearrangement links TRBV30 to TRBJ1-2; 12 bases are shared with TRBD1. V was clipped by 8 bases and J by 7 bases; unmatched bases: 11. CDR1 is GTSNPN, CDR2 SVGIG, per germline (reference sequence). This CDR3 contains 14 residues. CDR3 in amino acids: CARNLGQGAGGYTF. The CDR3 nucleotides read TGTGCCCGCAACCTGGGACAGGGGGCGGGTGGCTACACCTTC.

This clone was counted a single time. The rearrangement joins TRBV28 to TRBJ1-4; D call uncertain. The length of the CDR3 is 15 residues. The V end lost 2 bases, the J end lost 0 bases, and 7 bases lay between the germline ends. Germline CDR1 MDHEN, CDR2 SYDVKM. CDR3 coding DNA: TGTGCCAGCAGTTTAGGCGGGGCAACTAATGAAAAACTGTTTTTT. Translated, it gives CASSLGGATNEKLFF.

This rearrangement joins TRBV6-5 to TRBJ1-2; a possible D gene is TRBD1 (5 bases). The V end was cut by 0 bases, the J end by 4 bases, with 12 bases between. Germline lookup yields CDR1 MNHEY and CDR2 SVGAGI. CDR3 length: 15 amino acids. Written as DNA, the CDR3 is TGTGCCAGCAGTTACTCCTTTCAGGGCACCTATGGCTACACCTTC. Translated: CASSYSFQGTYGYTF.

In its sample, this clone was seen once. The CDR3 DNA reads TGTGCCAGCAGGGGACAGGTTAGCTCCTACGAGCAGTACTTC. This sequence encodes CASRGQVSSYEQYF. The chain has TRBV6-5 and TRBJ2-7, with 8 positions matching TRBD1. This CDR3 spans 14 amino acids. Germline lookup yields CDR1 MNHEY and CDR2 SVGAGI. The J segment lost 0 bases and the V segment lost 6 bases, leaving 4 bases of the junction unmatched.

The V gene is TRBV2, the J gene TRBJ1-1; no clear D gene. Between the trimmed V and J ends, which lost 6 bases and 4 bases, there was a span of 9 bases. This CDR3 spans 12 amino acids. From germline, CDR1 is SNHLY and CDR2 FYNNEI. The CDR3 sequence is CASRAGGTEAFF. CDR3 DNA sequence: TGTGCCAGCAGGGCGGGAGGCACTGAAGCTTTCTTT.

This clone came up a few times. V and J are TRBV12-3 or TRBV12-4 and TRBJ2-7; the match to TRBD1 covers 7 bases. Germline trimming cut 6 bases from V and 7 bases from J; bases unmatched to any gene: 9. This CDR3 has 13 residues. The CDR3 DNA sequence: TGTGCCAGCAGCCCCAACAGGGGCGAGGAGCAGTACTTC. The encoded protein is CASSPNRGEEQYF.

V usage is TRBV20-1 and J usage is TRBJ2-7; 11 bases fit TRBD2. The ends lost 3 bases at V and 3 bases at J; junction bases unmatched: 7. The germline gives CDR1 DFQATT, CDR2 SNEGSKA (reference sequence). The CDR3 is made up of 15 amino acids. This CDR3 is CSASTGTSGIYEQYF. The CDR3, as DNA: TGCAGTGCTAGTACCGGGACTAGCGGCATCTACGAGCAGTACTTC.

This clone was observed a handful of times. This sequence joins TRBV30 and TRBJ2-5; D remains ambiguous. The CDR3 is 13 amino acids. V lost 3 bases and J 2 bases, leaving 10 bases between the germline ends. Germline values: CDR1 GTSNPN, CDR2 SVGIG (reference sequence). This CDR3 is CAWSPGLQETQYF. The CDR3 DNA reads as TGTGCCTGGAGCCCGGGTCTACAAGAGACCCAGTACTTC.